This T cell receptor (beta chain) was identified during a study of memory B cells and T cells in multiple sclerosis. Germline CDR1 MNHEY, CDR2 SVGAGI. Trimming pared 6 bases from V and 1 base from J, leaving 7 bases between. The CDR3 has 12 residues. About this clone: What it recognizes is unknown.

CFSE-dim autoproliferating and CFSE-high non-proliferating T cells from unstimulated culture were sequenced separately. Replicate wells were pooled after six to seven days of stimulus-free culture of 5x10^7 CFSE-labeled PBMCs. CFSE at roughly 0.5 uM labeled the PBMCs, which were then cultured unstimulated. Clones were read by immunoSEQ multiplex PCR, and TCRdb kept only the in-frame ones, dropping some. This sample has roughly 45,000 clones, with almost 85% found just once. The sample was PBMCs from blood kept in culture. The origin of this receptor is a human donor with multiple sclerosis. The gene calls are TRBV6-5 and TRBJ2-7; possibly TRBD1 for D (5 bases). The CDR3 spells CASRQGSYEQYF. In DNA form, the CDR3 reads TGTGCCAGCAGGCAGGGATCCTACGAGCAGTACTTC.